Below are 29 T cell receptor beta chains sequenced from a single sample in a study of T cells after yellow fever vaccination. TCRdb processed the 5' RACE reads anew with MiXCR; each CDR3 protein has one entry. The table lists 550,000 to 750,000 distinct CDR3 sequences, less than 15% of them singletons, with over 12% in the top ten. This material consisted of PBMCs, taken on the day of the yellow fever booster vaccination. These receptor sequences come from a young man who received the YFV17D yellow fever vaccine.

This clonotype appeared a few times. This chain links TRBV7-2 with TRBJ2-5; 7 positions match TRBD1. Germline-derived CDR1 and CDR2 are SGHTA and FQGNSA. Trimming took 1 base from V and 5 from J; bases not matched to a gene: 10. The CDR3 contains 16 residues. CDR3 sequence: CASSLGQGRFGETQYF. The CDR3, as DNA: TGTGCCAGCAGCTTAGGACAGGGAAGGTTTGGTGAGACCCAGTACTTC.

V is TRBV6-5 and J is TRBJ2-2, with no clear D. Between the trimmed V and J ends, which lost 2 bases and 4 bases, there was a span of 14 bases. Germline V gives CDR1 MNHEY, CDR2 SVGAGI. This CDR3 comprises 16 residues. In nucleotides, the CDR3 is TGTGCCAGCAGTTACCAATCTCCCGCTAGCACCGGGGAGCTGTTTTTT. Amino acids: CASSYQSPASTGELFF.

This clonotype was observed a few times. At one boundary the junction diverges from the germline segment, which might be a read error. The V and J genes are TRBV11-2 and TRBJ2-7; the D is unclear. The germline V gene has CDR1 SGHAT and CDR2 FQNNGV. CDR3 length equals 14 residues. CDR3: CASSLDRQEYERYF. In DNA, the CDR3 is TGTGCCAGCAGCTTAGATCGGCAGGAGTACGAGCGGTACTTC.

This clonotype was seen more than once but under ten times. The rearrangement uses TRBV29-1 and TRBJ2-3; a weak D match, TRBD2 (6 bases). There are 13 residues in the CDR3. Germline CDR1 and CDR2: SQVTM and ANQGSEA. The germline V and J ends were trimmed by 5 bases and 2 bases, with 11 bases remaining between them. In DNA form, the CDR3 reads TGCAGCGTTTCGGGGGATCACACAGATACGCAGTATTTT. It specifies CSVSGDHTDTQYF.

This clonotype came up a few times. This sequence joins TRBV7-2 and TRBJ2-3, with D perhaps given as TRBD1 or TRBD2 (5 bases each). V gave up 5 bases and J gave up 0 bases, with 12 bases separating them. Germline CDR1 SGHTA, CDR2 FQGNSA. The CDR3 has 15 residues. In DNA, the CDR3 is TGTGCCAGCAGCCCTCGGGGCGCAAGCACAGATACGCAGTATTTT. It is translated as CASSPRGASTDTQYF.

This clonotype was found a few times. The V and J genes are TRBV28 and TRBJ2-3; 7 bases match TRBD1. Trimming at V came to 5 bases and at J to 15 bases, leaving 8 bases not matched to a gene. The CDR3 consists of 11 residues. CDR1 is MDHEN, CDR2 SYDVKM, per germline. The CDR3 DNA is TGTGCCAGCAGTGGACAGGTTGCGTATTATTTT. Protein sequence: CASSGQVAYYF. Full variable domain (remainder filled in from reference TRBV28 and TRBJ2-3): DVKVTQSSRYLVKRTGEKVFLECVQDMDHENMFWYRQDPGLGLRLIYFSYDVKMKEKGDIPEGYSVSREKKERFSLILESASTNQTSMYLCASSGQVAYYFGPGTRLTVL.

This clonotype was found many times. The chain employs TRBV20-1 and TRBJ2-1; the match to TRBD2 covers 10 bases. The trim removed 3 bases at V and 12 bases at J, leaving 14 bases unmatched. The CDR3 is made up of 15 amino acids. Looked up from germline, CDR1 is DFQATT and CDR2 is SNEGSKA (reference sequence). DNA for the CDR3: TGCAGTGCTAGGAGGCTCGAAGGACTAGCGGTTGGGCAGTTCTTC. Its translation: CSARRLEGLAVGQFF.

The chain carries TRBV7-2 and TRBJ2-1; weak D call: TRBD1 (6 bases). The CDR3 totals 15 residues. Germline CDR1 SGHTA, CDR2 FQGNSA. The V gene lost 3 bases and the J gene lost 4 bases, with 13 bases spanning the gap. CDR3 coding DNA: TGTGCCAGCAGCTTTCGACAGCAGGGGTACAATGAGCAGTTCTTC. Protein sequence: CASSFRQQGYNEQFF.

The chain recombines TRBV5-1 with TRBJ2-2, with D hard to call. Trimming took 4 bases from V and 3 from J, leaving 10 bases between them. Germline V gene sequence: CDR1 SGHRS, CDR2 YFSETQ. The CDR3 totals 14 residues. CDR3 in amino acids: CASSHIMDTGELFF. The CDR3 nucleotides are TGCGCCAGCAGCCATATTATGGACACCGGGGAGCTGTTTTTT.

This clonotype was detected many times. Written as DNA, the CDR3 is TGTGCCAGCAGCGGATCCCCCTCGGGACTAGCGGGAAATGAGCAGTTCTTC. It codes for CASSGSPSGLAGNEQFF. This rearrangement joins TRBV7-8 to TRBJ2-1; 13 nucleotides line up with TRBD2. Germline values: CDR1 SGHVS, CDR2 FQNEAQ. The CDR3 has 17 residues. With V trimmed by 5 bases and J by 7 bases, 11 bases remained unmatched.

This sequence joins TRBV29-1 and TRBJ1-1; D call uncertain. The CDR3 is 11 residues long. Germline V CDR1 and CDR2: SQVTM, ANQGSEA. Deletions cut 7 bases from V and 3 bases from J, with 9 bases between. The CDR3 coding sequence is TGCAGCGCTGCGAGGGACACTGAAGCTTTCTTT. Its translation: CSAARDTEAFF.

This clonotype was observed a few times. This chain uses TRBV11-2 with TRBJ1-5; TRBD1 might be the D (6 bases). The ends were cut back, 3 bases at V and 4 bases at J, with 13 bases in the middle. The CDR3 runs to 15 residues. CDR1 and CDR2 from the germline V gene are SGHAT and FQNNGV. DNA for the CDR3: TGTGCCAGCAGCTTCCGGCAGGGGAGGAATCAGCCCCAGCATTTT. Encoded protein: CASSFRQGRNQPQHF.

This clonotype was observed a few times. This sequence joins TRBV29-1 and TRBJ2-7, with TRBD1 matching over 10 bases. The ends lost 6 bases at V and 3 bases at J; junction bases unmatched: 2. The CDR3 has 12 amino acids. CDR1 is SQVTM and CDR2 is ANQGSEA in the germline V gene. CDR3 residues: CSVGDRGYEQYF. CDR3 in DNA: TGCAGCGTAGGGGACAGGGGCTACGAGCAGTACTTC.

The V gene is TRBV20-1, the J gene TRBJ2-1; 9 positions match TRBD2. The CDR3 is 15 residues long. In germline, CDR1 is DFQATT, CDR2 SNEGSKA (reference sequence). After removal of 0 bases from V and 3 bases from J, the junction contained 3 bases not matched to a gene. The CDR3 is CSARDPLAGYNEQFF. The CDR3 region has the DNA TGCAGTGCTAGAGATCCACTAGCGGGCTACAATGAGCAGTTCTTC.

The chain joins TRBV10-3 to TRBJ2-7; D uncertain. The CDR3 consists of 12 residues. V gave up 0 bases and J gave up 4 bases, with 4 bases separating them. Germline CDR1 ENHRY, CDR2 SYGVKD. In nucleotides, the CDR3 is TGTGCCATCAGTGAGTCGGGATACGAGCAGTACTTC. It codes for CAISESGYEQYF.

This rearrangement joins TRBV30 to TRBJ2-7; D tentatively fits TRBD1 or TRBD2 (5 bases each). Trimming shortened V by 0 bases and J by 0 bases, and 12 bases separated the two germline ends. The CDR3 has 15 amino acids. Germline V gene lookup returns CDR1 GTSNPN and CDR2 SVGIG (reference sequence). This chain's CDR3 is CAWSVPGTGSYEQYF. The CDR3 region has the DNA TGTGCCTGGAGTGTACCCGGGACCGGCTCCTACGAGCAGTACTTC.

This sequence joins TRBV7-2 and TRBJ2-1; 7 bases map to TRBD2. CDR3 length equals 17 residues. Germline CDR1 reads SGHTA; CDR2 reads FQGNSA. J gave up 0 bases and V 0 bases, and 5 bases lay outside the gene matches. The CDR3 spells CASSLAVASGSYNEQFF. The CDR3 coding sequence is TGTGCCAGCAGCTTAGCGGTGGCTAGCGGCTCCTACAATGAGCAGTTCTTC.

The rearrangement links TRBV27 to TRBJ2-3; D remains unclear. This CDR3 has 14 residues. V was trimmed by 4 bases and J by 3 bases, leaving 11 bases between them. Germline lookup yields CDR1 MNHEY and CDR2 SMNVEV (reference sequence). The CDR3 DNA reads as TGTGCCAGCAGTTCAACCAAGTTGACAGATACGCAGTATTTT. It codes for CASSSTKLTDTQYF.

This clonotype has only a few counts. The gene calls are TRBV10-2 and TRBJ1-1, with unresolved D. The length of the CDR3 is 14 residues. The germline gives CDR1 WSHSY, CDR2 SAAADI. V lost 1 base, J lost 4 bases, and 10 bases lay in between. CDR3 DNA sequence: TGCGCCAGCAGTGAGTGGGCACGAGGCACTGAAGCTTTCTTT. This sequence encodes CASSEWARGTEAFF.

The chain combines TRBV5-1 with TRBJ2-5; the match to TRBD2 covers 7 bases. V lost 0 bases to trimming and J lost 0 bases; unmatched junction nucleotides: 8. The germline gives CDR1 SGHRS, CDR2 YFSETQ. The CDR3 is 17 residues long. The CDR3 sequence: CASSLVSASGYQETQYF. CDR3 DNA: TGCGCCAGCAGCTTGGTCTCGGCTAGCGGTTACCAAGAGACCCAGTACTTC.

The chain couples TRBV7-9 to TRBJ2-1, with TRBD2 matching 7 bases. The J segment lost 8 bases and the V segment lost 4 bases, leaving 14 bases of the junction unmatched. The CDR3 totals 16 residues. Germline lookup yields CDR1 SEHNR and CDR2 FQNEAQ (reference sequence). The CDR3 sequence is CASSSPAGRVVDEQFF. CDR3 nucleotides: TGTGCCAGCAGCTCCCCGGCAGGGAGGGTAGTTGATGAGCAGTTCTTC.

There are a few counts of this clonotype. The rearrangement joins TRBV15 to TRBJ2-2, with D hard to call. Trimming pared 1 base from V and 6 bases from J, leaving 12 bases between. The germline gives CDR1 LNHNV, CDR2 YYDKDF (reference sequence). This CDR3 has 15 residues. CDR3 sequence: CATSRAGFLAGELFF. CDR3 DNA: TGTGCCACCAGCAGAGCAGGTTTTCTTGCCGGGGAGCTGTTTTTT.

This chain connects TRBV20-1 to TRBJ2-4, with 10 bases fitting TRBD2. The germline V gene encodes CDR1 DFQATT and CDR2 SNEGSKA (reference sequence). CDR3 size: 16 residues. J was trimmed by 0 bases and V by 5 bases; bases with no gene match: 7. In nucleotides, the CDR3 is TGCAGTGCTGCCACCGGGACTAGCGTAGCCAAAAACATTCAGTACTTC. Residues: CSAATGTSVAKNIQYF.

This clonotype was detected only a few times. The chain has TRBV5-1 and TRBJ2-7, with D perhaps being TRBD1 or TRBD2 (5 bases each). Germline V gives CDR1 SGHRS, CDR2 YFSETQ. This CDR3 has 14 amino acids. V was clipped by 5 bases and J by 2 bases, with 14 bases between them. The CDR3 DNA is TGCGCCAGCAGTGACGGGACGCTTCCCTACGAGCAGTACTTC. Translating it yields CASSDGTLPYEQYF.

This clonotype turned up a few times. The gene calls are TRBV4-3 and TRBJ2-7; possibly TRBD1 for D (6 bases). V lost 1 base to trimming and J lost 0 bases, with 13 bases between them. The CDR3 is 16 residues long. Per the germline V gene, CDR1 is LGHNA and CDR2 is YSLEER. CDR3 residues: CASSQVGQTRSYEQYF. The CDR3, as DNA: TGCGCCAGCAGCCAAGTAGGACAGACCCGCTCCTACGAGCAGTACTTC.

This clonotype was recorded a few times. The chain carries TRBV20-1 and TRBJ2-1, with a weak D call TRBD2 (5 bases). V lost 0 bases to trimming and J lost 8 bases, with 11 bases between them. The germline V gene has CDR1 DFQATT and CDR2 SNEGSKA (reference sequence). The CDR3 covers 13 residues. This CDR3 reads CSARDGGSHEQFF. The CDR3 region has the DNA TGCAGTGCTAGAGACGGCGGGTCGCATGAGCAGTTCTTC.

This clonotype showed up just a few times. CDR3 amino acids: CASGGSGRELFF. In DNA form, the CDR3 reads TGTGCCAGCGGGGGGTCGGGGCGGGAGCTGTTTTTT. This chain joins TRBV11-2 and TRBJ2-2; tentatively, D is TRBD2 (6 bases). CDR1 is SGHAT and CDR2 is FQNNGV in the germline V gene. V gave up 8 bases and J gave up 9 bases, with 13 bases separating them. The CDR3 extends over 12 amino acids.

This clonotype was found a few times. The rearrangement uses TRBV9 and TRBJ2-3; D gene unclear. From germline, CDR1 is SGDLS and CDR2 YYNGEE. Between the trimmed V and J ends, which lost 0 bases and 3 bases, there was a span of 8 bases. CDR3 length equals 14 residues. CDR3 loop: CASSVGLPTDTQYF. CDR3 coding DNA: TGTGCCAGCAGCGTAGGCCTCCCTACAGATACGCAGTATTTT.

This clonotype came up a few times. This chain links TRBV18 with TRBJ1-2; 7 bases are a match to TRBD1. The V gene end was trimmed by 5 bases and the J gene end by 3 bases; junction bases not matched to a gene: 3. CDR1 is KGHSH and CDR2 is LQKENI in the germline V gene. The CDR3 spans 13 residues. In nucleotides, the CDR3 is TGTGCCAGCTCAGACGACAGGGACTATGGCTACACCTTC. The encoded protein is CASSDDRDYGYTF.